This T cell receptor beta chain emerged from a study of CD8 T cells in Susac syndrome. The RNA, 0.5 to 1 ug, was put through reverse transcription using random hexamers. TCRdb recomputed calls from the immunoSEQ multiplex PCR reads with MiXCR, one row per CDR3 protein. The sample lists approximately 230,000 distinct CDR3 sequences, roughly 93% occurring once. Negative isolation was applied to CD8+ and CD4+ T cells, and FACS enrichment was applied to TEMRA cells. V lost 3 bases, J lost 7 bases, and 6 bases stayed unmatched. The germline V gene encodes CDR1 LGHNA and CDR2 YNFKEQ. This CDR3 spans 15 amino acids.

Sequenced material: CD4+ T cells from PBMCs. This clonotype was sampled from a human donor with multiple sclerosis. The chain joins TRBV4-2 to TRBJ2-2; TRBD1 matches at 9 bases. DNA of the CDR3: TGTGCCAGCAGCCACGGACAGGGGTCGGGCGGGGAGCTGTTTTTT. Its protein is CASSHGQGSGGELFF.